This T cell receptor (beta chain) originates from a study of memory CD4+ T cells and cytomegalovirus serostatus. Study as a whole: Donors were healthy Belgian adults, several CMV seropositive and 20 to 25 seronegative.

TCRdb's table, derived via immunoSEQ multiplex PCR, lists solely in-frame clones and lacks some. Here the sample spans around 44,000 clones, approximately 84% being singletons. This CDR3 comprises 14 residues. Trimming stripped 1 base from V and 2 bases from J, with 8 bases between. Germline-derived CDR1 and CDR2 are SGHTA and FQGNSA. General study findings and limits: Each of approximately 70 CMV-associated TCRbeta sequences occurred in one to five individuals.

Regarding this clone: The antigen remains undetermined.

The sort gate was single viable CD3+CD4+CD8-CD45RO+ cells for memory CD4+ T cells. Donors' CMV status reflects serum IgG against pp150, pp28, p38, p52. Source material: memory CD4+ T cells from blood. J is TRBJ1-2 and V is TRBV7-2; no definite D call. This TCR derives from an adult in good health and CMV-seronegative. CDR3 DNA: TGTGCCAGCAGCTTAGGGCAGACCAACTATGGCTACACCTTC. Protein product: CASSLGQTNYGYTF. The full variable domain, with the rest looked up from reference TRBV7-2 and TRBJ1-2, is GAGVSQSPSNKVTEKGKDVELRCDPISGHTALYWYRQSLGQGLEFLIYFQGNSAPDKSGLPSDRFSAERTGGSVSTLTIQRTQQEDSAVYLCASSLGQTNYGYTFGSGTRLTVV.